The next 30 T cell receptor beta chains were all read from a single sample in a study of CD8 T cells in ankylosing spondylitis (dated by TCRdb to 2017 to 2019). The library came from 5' RACE. The sequencer was an Illumina HiSeq 2500. TCRdb ran its own pipeline on the public reads, namely fastp trimming at Q25 and MiXCR clone calling, and kept in-frame beta chains. All rows with the same CDR3 protein become a single entry with the most common DNA and genes. The sample table records some 240,000 distinct CDR3 sequences; about 9.1% of these occur just once. Clones ranked in the top ten supply about 6.5% of the sample. Sample: blood, either unsorted or a sorted T cell fraction (not recorded which). The receptor set was obtained from a male donor with ankylosing spondylitis or in good health (not recorded which).

Ten or more counts support this clonotype. The rearrangement joins TRBV20-1 to TRBJ2-1; TRBD1 is a possible D gene (6 bases). Trimming shortened V by 0 bases and J by 6 bases, and 15 bases separated the two germline ends. This CDR3 region has 15 residues. Germline V CDR1 and CDR2: DFQATT, SNEGSKA (reference sequence). CDR3 amino acids: CSAREGTGLSNEQFF. DNA for the CDR3: TGCAGTGCTAGAGAGGGCACAGGGTTATCCAATGAGCAGTTCTTC.

The chain couples TRBV11-2 to TRBJ1-2; D unresolved. This CDR3 spans 13 amino acids. Germline V CDR1 and CDR2: SGHAT, FQNNGV. V was cut by 5 bases and J by 4 bases, with 11 bases left in between. The CDR3 DNA follows: TGTGCCAGCAGCCCGAGCAGTGCCTATGGCTACACCTTC. Translation: CASSPSSAYGYTF.

The chain carries TRBV20-1 and TRBJ2-5; TRBD2 matches 11 bases. Germline V gene lookup returns CDR1 DFQATT and CDR2 SNEGSKA (reference sequence). The CDR3 has 16 residues. V lost 2 bases, J lost 7 bases, and 12 bases stayed unmatched. CDR3 residues: CSARLGLAGDKGTQYF. DNA of the CDR3: TGCAGTGCTAGACTAGGACTAGCGGGCGACAAAGGGACCCAGTACTTC.

At least ten counts were recorded for this clonotype. V usage is TRBV5-1 and J usage is TRBJ2-3; perhaps TRBD2 as D (6 bases). The V gene lost 0 bases and the J gene lost 0 bases, with 11 bases spanning the gap. CDR1 is SGHRS, CDR2 YFSETQ, per germline. This CDR3 region has 16 residues. Written as DNA, the CDR3 is TGCGCCAGCAGCTTGGGGACTACTACTAGCACAGATACGCAGTATTTT. Protein sequence: CASSLGTTTSTDTQYF.

This clonotype occurred many times. This chain uses TRBV6-1 with TRBJ1-3; D is perhaps TRBD1 (6 bases). V dropped 6 bases and J dropped 0 bases, with 12 bases sitting between them. The CDR3 totals 15 residues. CDR1 MNHNS and CDR2 SASEGT come from the germline V gene. CDR3 residues: CASRLTGLSGNTIYF. The CDR3 DNA is TGTGCCAGCAGACTGACAGGCCTCTCTGGAAACACCATATATTTT.

In this sample, this clonotype turned up a few times. The genes are TRBV18 and TRBJ2-1; a weak D match, TRBD2 (6 bases). The CDR3 is 18 amino acids. Germline CDR1 KGHSH, CDR2 LQKENI. Trimming cost V 2 bases and J 8 bases, with 25 bases left between them. The CDR3 nucleotides read TGTGCCAGCTCACCAAAAGTTTCGGGGGAGACCCTCCGCGATGAGCAGTTCTTC. Translating gives CASSPKVSGETLRDEQFF.

This clonotype was recorded many times. The chain joins TRBV20-1 to TRBJ1-2, with a possible D match to TRBD1 (6 bases). Deletions cut 0 bases from V and 7 bases from J, with 15 bases between. The germline CDR1 and CDR2 sequences are DFQATT and SNEGSKA (reference sequence). The CDR3 contains 14 residues. Here the CDR3 reads CSARETVGQSGYTF. DNA for the CDR3: TGCAGTGCTAGAGAAACAGTAGGACAGTCTGGCTACACCTTC.

This clonotype was detected ten times or more. The chain carries TRBV18 and TRBJ2-4; TRBD2 matches 10 bases. The V segment lost 3 bases and the J segment 4 bases; nucleotides outside the gene matches: 9. The germline V gene encodes CDR1 KGHSH and CDR2 LQKENI. CDR3 length: 17 residues. The chain's CDR3 is CASSPVASGGGKNIQYF. CDR3 DNA: TGTGCCAGCTCACCCGTTGCTAGCGGGGGAGGGAAAAACATTCAGTACTTC.

This clonotype was counted at least ten times. CDR3 residues: CASTAGGSTDTQYF. The DNA of the CDR3 is TGTGCCAGCACAGCGGGGGGATCCACAGATACGCAGTATTTT. The V gene is TRBV2, the J gene TRBJ2-3, with 9 bases fitting TRBD2. CDR1 and CDR2 (germline): SNHLY, FYNNEI. J was trimmed by 2 bases and V by 7 bases; bases with no gene match: 4. The CDR3 is 14 residues long. Based on the CDR3 plus reference TRBV2 and TRBJ2-3, the full variable domain is EPEVTQTPSHQVTQMGQEVILRCVPISNHLYFYWYRQILGQKVEFLVSFYNNEISEKSEIFDDQFSVERPDGSNFTLKIRSTKLEDSAMYFCASTAGGSTDTQYFGPGTRLTVL.

Ten or more counts support this clonotype. DNA for the CDR3: TGCAGTGCTAGAGACGGGGGGTCTAATGAAAAACTGTTTTTT. Protein sequence: CSARDGGSNEKLFF. The genes are TRBV20-1 and TRBJ1-4; D is possibly TRBD1 (5 bases). There are 14 residues in the CDR3. V gave up 0 bases and J gave up 3 bases, with 8 bases separating them. Germline V gives CDR1 DFQATT, CDR2 SNEGSKA (reference sequence).

Regarding this clonotype: It may be a read error: a sequence one base away is much more abundant. The chain is built from TRBV7-9 and TRBJ1-1, with D maybe TRBD1 (6 bases). The CDR3 runs to 17 residues. Germline CDR1 is SEHNR and CDR2 is FQNEAQ (reference sequence). The CDR3 sequence: CASSLAWQGLANSEAFF. For the CDR3, the DNA is TGTGCCAGCAGCTTAGCGTGGCAGGGGCTTGCGAACTCTGAAGCTTTCTTT.

This clonotype occurred many times. The chain is built from TRBV4-3 and TRBJ2-3; 7 nucleotides agree with TRBD1. The CDR3 covers 19 residues. CDR1 and CDR2 (germline): LGHNA, YSLEER. V lost 4 bases and J lost 0; bases outside the gene matches: 16. The CDR3 nucleotides are TGCGCCAGCAGCCCCCCTAAACCTACAGGGGTCGGGAGCACAGATACGCAGTATTTT. This translates into CASSPPKPTGVGSTDTQYF.

The chain carries TRBV30 and TRBJ2-4; D is uncertain. Germline loops: CDR1 GTSNPN, CDR2 SVGIG (reference sequence). The CDR3 loop spans 12 amino acids. V lost 0 bases and J lost 6, with 6 bases in between. The CDR3 bases are TGTGCCTGGAGTGTCTTAGGAAACATTCAGTACTTC. As protein: CAWSVLGNIQYF.

This clonotype was seen ten or more times. The rearrangement joins TRBV7-2 to TRBJ2-7, with D uncertain. The ends were cut back, 1 base at V and 1 base at J, with 8 bases in the middle. In germline, CDR1 is SGHTA, CDR2 FQGNSA. The CDR3 runs to 14 residues. CDR3 bases: TGTGCCAGCAGCTTAGTGGACGGGTCCTACGAGCAGTACTTC. Translation gives CASSLVDGSYEQYF.

This clonotype was seen ten or more times. The gene calls are TRBV7-3 and TRBJ2-1, with D perhaps matching TRBD2 (6 bases). CDR3 length equals 17 residues. Between the trimmed V and J ends, which lost 3 bases and 0 bases, there was a span of 15 bases. Germline V gene data show CDR1 as SGHTA and CDR2 as FQGTGA. The CDR3 loop is CASSFNGGKGSYNEQFF. The CDR3 DNA is TGTGCCAGCAGCTTTAACGGGGGTAAAGGCTCCTACAATGAGCAGTTCTTC.

The chain employs TRBV14 and TRBJ2-7; 7 nucleotides align to TRBD1. The CDR3 is 16 amino acids. Looked up from germline, CDR1 is SGHDN and CDR2 is FVKESK. With V trimmed by 1 base and J by 4 bases, 10 bases remained unmatched. Written as DNA, the CDR3 is TGTGCCAGCAGCCAAGTCTACCAGGGGGTTAATTACGAGCAGTACTTC. It translates to CASSQVYQGVNYEQYF. Based on the CDR3 plus reference TRBV14 and TRBJ2-7, the full variable domain is EAGVTQFPSHSVIEKGQTVTLRCDPISGHDNLYWYRRVMGKEIKFLLHFVKESKQDESGMPNNRFLAERTGGTYSTLKVQPAELEDSGVYFCASSQVYQGVNYEQYFGPGTRLTVT.

This clonotype was found once. A much larger clone is a single base away; this may be a read error. The rearrangement uses TRBV12-3 or TRBV12-4 and TRBJ1-2; unclear D gene. CDR3 size: 15 residues. The CDR3 reads CTSSLGRTLGYGYTF. The CDR3 DNA reads as TGTACCAGCAGTTTAGGGAGGACCCTCGGCTATGGCTACACCTTC.

This clonotype was seen at least ten times. This chain links TRBV19 with TRBJ2-1, with a possible D match to TRBD2 (5 bases). V was clipped by 5 bases and J by 2 bases, with 13 bases between them. CDR1 and CDR2 (germline): LNHDA, SQIVND (reference sequence). The CDR3 is 15 residues long. The CDR3 loop is CASSPGLITYNEQFF. CDR3 bases: TGTGCCAGTAGTCCCGGACTGATAACCTACAATGAGCAGTTCTTC.

This clonotype was counted ten times or more. The chain joins TRBV6-2 or TRBV6-3 to TRBJ2-1; 10 bases are shared with TRBD2. Looked up from germline, CDR1 is MNHEY and CDR2 is SVGEGT. V gave up 5 bases and J gave up 1 base; unmatched junction bases: 2. The CDR3 loop spans 15 amino acids. CDR3 sequence: CASSLGLASYNEQFF. The CDR3 DNA follows: TGTGCCAGCAGTCTGGGACTAGCGTCCTACAATGAGCAGTTCTTC.

This clonotype was counted only a few times. The CDR3 bases are TGTGCCAGCAGTTCCCAAGCGGGATGGGGCCAAGAGACCCAGTACTTC. Amino acid sequence: CASSSQAGWGQETQYF. The genes are TRBV12-3 or TRBV12-4 and TRBJ2-5, with 7 positions matching TRBD2. V shed 4 bases and J 1 base; nucleotides not matched to a gene: 9. The CDR3 totals 16 residues.

This clonotype showed up many times. The chain joins TRBV4-3 to TRBJ1-2; 9 nucleotides align to TRBD1. The CDR3 loop spans 17 amino acids. The V and J ends lost 0 bases and 3 bases, in that order; junction bases with no gene match: 8. Germline V gene data show CDR1 as LGHNA and CDR2 as YSLEER. CDR3 sequence: CASSQDTHDRGYYGYTF. CDR3 nucleotide sequence: TGCGCCAGCAGCCAAGATACGCACGACAGGGGGTACTATGGCTACACCTTC.

At least ten counts were recorded for this clonotype. The CDR3 here is CASSISGTQPQHF. The CDR3 coding sequence is TGTGCCAGTAGCATATCGGGGACTCAGCCCCAGCATTTT. The J gene is TRBJ1-5, the V gene TRBV19, with D tentatively TRBD1 (5 bases). The CDR3 is 13 amino acids. Germline lookup yields CDR1 LNHDA and CDR2 SQIVND (reference sequence). V gave up 6 bases and J gave up 6 bases, with 12 bases separating them.

This clonotype was recorded many times. The rearrangement uses TRBV20-1 and TRBJ2-1, with 7 bases lining up with TRBD1. Per germline, CDR1 DFQATT and CDR2 SNEGSKA (reference sequence). The V and J ends lost 2 bases and 7 bases, in that order; junction bases with no gene match: 8. The CDR3 contains 14 residues. CDR3 nucleotide sequence: TGCAGTGCTAGAAGTCAGGGGGAGTGGAATGAGCAGTTCTTC. This gives the protein CSARSQGEWNEQFF.

This clonotype occurred many times. Relative to the germline gene, one junction end is altered; a read error may explain this. The rearrangement links TRBV20-1 to TRBJ1-1; TRBD1 agrees at 7 bases. Germline V lookup: CDR1 DFQATT, CDR2 SNEGSKA (reference sequence). This CDR3 is built from 13 residues. In nucleotides, the CDR3 is TGCAGTGCTCAAAGGGAATTATCGACAGGGCTGAGCTTT. As protein: CSAQRELSTGLSF.

This clonotype was observed a few times. The gene calls are TRBV23-1 and TRBJ2-4; TRBD2 might be the D (6 bases). TRBV23-1 belongs to the ORF category, with a function that is uncertain. The CDR3 length is 19 residues. The V and J ends lost 3 bases and 0 bases respectively, with 21 bases between them. The CDR3 region has the DNA TGCGCCAGCAGTCATTGTGATAGGAGGGGCCATGGAGCCAAAAACATTCAGTACTTC. Protein sequence: CASSHCDRRGHGAKNIQYF.

Ten or more counts support this clonotype. The chain uses TRBV7-2 and TRBJ2-1; D unresolved. Trimming pared 1 base from V and 7 bases from J, leaving 11 bases between. Germline CDR1 and CDR2: SGHTA and FQGNSA. The CDR3 contains 14 residues. CDR3 in DNA: TGTGCCAGCAGCTTAGGCCCCGGAACGAATGAGCAGTTCTTC. It yields the protein CASSLGPGTNEQFF.

In its sample, this clonotype was seen many times. V gene TRBV25-1 combines with J gene TRBJ2-2; 10 positions match TRBD1. The CDR3 covers 15 residues. V dropped 5 bases and J dropped 5; count of bases not matched to a gene: 5. The V gene's germline CDR1 is MGHDK and CDR2 SYGVNS. The CDR3 DNA follows: TGTGCCAGCAGTTACGGGACAGGGGTTACCGGGGAGCTGTTTTTT. Translated, it gives CASSYGTGVTGELFF.

This clonotype was observed a handful of times. V gene TRBV20-1 combines with J gene TRBJ1-1, with D uncertain. Germline CDR1 and CDR2: DFQATT and SNEGSKA (reference sequence). The CDR3 totals 14 residues. Trimming took 0 bases from V and 0 from J, leaving 8 bases between them. CDR3 sequence reads: CSARENNMNTEAFF. The CDR3 coding sequence is TGCAGTGCTAGAGAGAATAACATGAACACTGAAGCTTTCTTT.

This clonotype was seen ten or more times. The chain joins TRBV7-9 to TRBJ2-2, with D hard to call. The V end lost 8 bases, the J end lost 1 base, and 8 bases lay between the germline ends. Per germline, CDR1 SEHNR and CDR2 FQNEAQ (reference sequence). There are 13 residues in the CDR3. CDR3 sequence: CASWPVNTGELFF. The DNA for the CDR3 is TGTGCCAGCTGGCCGGTGAACACCGGGGAGCTGTTTTTT. Variable domain in full (rest from reference TRBV7-9 and TRBJ2-2): DTGVSQNPRHKITKRGQNVTFRCDPISEHNRLYWYRQTLGQGPEFLTYFQNEAQLEKSRLLSDRFSAERPKGSFSTLEIQRTEQGDSAMYLCASWPVNTGELFFGEGSRLTVL.

The chain couples TRBV30 to TRBJ2-2, with D uncertain. There are 14 residues in the CDR3. Germline V lookup: CDR1 GTSNPN, CDR2 SVGIG (reference sequence). The V end lost 0 bases, the J end lost 5 bases, and 10 bases lay between the germline ends. CDR3 in DNA: TGTGCCTGGAGTGTGGCCTCGCTGACCGGGGAGCTGTTTTTT. Translated: CAWSVASLTGELFF.